A selection of T cell receptor beta chains follows, all from one sample in a study of CD8 T cells in acute hepatitis C reinfection. Only in-frame clones appear in the TCRdb table, and some are missing; sequencing was by immunoSEQ multiplex PCR. The sample shows 30,000 to 40,000 clones, about 83% of them seen only once. Sequenced input: naive CD8+ T cells from PBMCs. Source of these receptors: a man aged 25-40 years with chronic hepatitis C. The CDR3 runs from the conserved cysteine through the conserved F or W. A D gene is named only where the DNA matches it firmly. Rows give clone size only sometimes, using once, few, many, or a class for an expanded clone.

d_call	v_call	j_call	clone_size	cdr3_nt	cdr3_aa
TRBD1	TRBV7-9	TRBJ2-2	-	TGTGCCAGCAGCTTACCAAAACAGGGGCGCTCGAACACCGGGGAGCTGTTTTTT	CASSLPKQGRSNTGELFF
-	TRBV12-5	TRBJ2-7	-	TGTGCTAGTGCAGGGACATACGAGCAGTACTTC	CASAGTYEQYF
-	TRBV7-9	TRBJ1-2	once	TGTGCCAGCGGAGGAGGGGGGGCCTCTGGCTATGGCTACACCTTC	CASGGGGASGYGYTF
-	TRBV10-3	TRBJ2-3	-	TGTGCCATCAGTGCCCCGCAAGGGGGGGCCACAGATACGCAGTACTTT	CAISAPQGGATDTQYF
-	TRBV27	TRBJ2-7	few	TGTGCCAGCAGTTTGGTCGGACTGGCGGCCTACGAGCAGTACTTC	CASSLVGLAAYEQYF
TRBD1	TRBV5-4	TRBJ1-1	few	TGTGCCAGCGGACAGGGGAACACTGAAGCTTTCTTT	CASGQGNTEAFF
-	TRBV4-3	TRBJ1-4	-	TGCGCCAGCAGCCAAGATGGCACGGGCGGTGAAAAACTGTTTTTT	CASSQDGTGGEKLFF
-	TRBV6-5	TRBJ1-6	-	TGTGCCAGCAGTTACCCCAATGGGACGGAAAATTCACCCCTCCACTTT	CASSYPNGTENSPLHF
-	TRBV4-3	TRBJ2-2	-	TGCGCCAGCAGCCAAGATGGGGCAGAAACCGGGGAGCTGTTTTTT	CASSQDGAETGELFF
TRBD2	TRBV6-5	TRBJ2-7	-	TGTGCCAGCAGTCCACTAGCGGGGGGCCACTACGAGCAGTACTTC	CASSPLAGGHYEQYF
-	TRBV10-1	TRBJ2-7	few	TGCGCCAGCAGTGAGGTGGAGGGGGAGTACGAGCAGTACTTC	CASSEVEGEYEQYF
TRBD2	TRBV7-9	TRBJ2-1	-	TGTGCCAGCAGCAGGACTAGCGGGGGGGTCAATGAGCAGTTCTTC	CASSRTSGGVNEQFF
TRBD2	TRBV7-9	TRBJ2-1	once	TGTGCCAGCAGCTTAGGGGCTAGCGGGAACGAGCAGTTCTTC	CASSLGASGNEQFF
-	TRBV4-3	TRBJ1-4	-	TGCGCCAGCAGCCAAGACCCGGGAACTAATGAAAAACTGTTTTTT	CASSQDPGTNEKLFF
TRBD2	TRBV9	TRBJ2-2	-	TGTGCCAGCAGCGAACTAGCGGGAGGTTGGAACACCGGGGAGCTGTTTTTT	CASSELAGGWNTGELFF